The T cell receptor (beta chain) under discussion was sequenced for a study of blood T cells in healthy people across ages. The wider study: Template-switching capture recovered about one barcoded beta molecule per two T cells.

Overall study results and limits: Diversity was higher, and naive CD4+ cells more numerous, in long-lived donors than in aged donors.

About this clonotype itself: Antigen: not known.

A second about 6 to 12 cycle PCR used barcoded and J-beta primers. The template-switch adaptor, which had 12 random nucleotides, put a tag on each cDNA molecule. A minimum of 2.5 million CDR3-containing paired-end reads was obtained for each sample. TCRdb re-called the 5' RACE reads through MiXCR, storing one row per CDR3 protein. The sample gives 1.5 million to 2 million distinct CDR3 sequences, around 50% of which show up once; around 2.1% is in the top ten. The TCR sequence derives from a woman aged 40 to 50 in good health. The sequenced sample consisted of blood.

CDR3: CASRSVGNNTEAFF. The CDR3 DNA is TGCGCCAGCAGGTCCGTCGGTAACAACACTGAAGCTTTCTTT. This chain joins TRBV5-1 and TRBJ1-1, with D unresolved. The V end lost 5 bases, the J end lost 2 bases, and 13 bases lay between the germline ends. This CDR3 comprises 14 residues. Germline V gives CDR1 SGHRS, CDR2 YFSETQ.